What follows describes a single T cell receptor (beta chain). Its antigen remains unknown. This sample was taken from a study of T cells after posttransplantation cyclophosphamide. General study findings and limits: Skin or GI-infiltrating T cells shared few TRB sequences with blood. Later post-transplant blood repertoires were often dominated by donor CD8+ memory clones. After PTCy, TRB diversity resembled that of CNI/methotrexate controls.

Cells defined as naive were viable CD3+CD4+ or CD3+CD8+ and CCR7+CD45RA+CD45RO-CD95-CD27+CD28+. This related bone marrow graft donor gave peripheral blood on the day of marrow donation. The protocol was immunoSEQ multiplex PCR, while the TCRdb copy is restricted to in-frame clones and leaves out a portion. This sample carries fewer than 20,000 clones, about 95% of them seen once, and the ten largest clones take 0.27%. Per the germline V gene, CDR1 is SGHNT and CDR2 is YYREEE (reference sequence). The CDR3 is 17 amino acids. V was pared by 4 bases and J by 3 bases, with 8 bases of the junction left unmatched.

The chain employs TRBV5-4 and TRBJ2-7; 15 positions match TRBD2. The source is a woman aged 50 to 60 in good health and a related stem cell transplant donor. The sequenced sample was naive CD4+ T cells sorted from blood. Here the CDR3 DNA reads TGTGCCAGCAGCGGGGGACTAGCGGGAGGTCCTAACTACGAGCAGTACTTC. Amino acid sequence: CASSGGLAGGPNYEQYF. The variable domain in full, with the rest retrieved from reference TRBV5-4 and TRBJ2-7, is ETGVTQSPTHLIKTRGQQVTLRCSSQSGHNTVSWYQQALGQGPQFIFQYYREEENGRGNFPPRFSGLQFPNYSSELNVNALELDDSALYLCASSGGLAGGPNYEQYFGPGTRLTVT.